These 12 T cell receptor beta chains were sequenced from one sample in a study of immune evolution from preneoplasia to lung adenocarcinoma. Measured with immunoSEQ multiplex PCR; TCRdb has only the in-frame clones, and not every one. The sample shows 8,000 to 8,500 clones, about 80% of them seen only once. Sequenced material: FFPE minimally invasive lung adenocarcinoma tissue. The receptors stem from a person in their 70s with lung adenocarcinoma.

V is TRBV19 and J is TRBJ2-7, with D tentatively TRBD1 (5 bases). V was pared by 0 bases and J by 1 base, with 10 bases between. This CDR3 has 15 amino acids. Looked up from germline, CDR1 is LNHDA and CDR2 is SQIVND (reference sequence). The CDR3 region has the DNA TGTGCCAGTAGTATAGAGGACATTCCTTCCTACGAGCAGTACTTC. Amino acid sequence: CASSIEDIPSYEQYF.

The chain links TRBV30 to TRBJ2-6; 14 bases are shared with TRBD2. Germline assignment: CDR1 GTSNPN and CDR2 SVGIG (reference sequence). The CDR3 runs to 15 residues. DNA for the CDR3: TGTGTCAAGGGACTAGCGGGAGATGGGGCCAACGTCCTGACTTTC. Protein: CVKGLAGDGANVLTF.

The chain joins TRBV4-1 to TRBJ1-2; TRBD1 is a possible D gene (6 bases). Germline V CDR1 and CDR2: MGHRA, YSYEKL. The CDR3 runs 15 residues. V was cut by 1 base and J by 4 bases, with 13 bases left in between. CDR3 region: CASSQVWGQVYGYTF. CDR3 coding DNA: TGCGCCAGCAGCCAAGTATGGGGGCAGGTCTATGGCTACACCTTC.

J is TRBJ2-7 and V is TRBV28; tentative D call: TRBD1 (5 bases). CDR1 is MDHEN, CDR2 SYDVKM, per germline. Trimming took off 7 bases at V and 3 bases at J, with 7 bases between the two ends. The CDR3 has 11 amino acids. The CDR3 loop is CASIRGYEQYF. As DNA, the CDR3 is TGTGCCAGCATTAGGGGCTACGAGCAGTACTTC.

The chain has TRBV27 and TRBJ1-2; maybe TRBD1 (6 bases). Trimming removed 6 bases at V and 3 bases at J, with 11 bases between. Germline V gene sequence: CDR1 MNHEY, CDR2 SMNVEV (reference sequence). The CDR3 length is 13 residues. For the CDR3, the DNA is TGTGCCAGCAGAAAGGACAGAGACTATGGCTACACCTTC. This encodes CASRKDRDYGYTF.

This clone was seen only a few times. The chain recombines TRBV18 with TRBJ2-1; possible D gene TRBD2, 5 bases. The CDR3 totals 15 residues. Trimming removed 8 bases at V and 5 bases at J, with 19 bases between. Per the germline V gene, CDR1 is KGHSH and CDR2 is LQKENI. CDR3 amino acids: CASQTQLGFNNEQFF. The CDR3 DNA reads TGTGCCAGCCAAACCCAACTAGGGTTCAACAATGAGCAGTTCTTC.

J is TRBJ1-5 and V is TRBV6-6; D is undetermined. The V end lost 4 bases, the J end lost 7 bases, and 5 bases lay between the germline ends. CDR1 is MNHNY and CDR2 is SVGAGI in the germline V gene (reference sequence). The CDR3 is made up of 11 amino acids. The CDR3 nucleotides are TGTGCCAGCAGTTGGGGACAGCCCCAGCATTTT. Residues: CASSWGQPQHF.

This chain links TRBV2 with TRBJ2-7, with D possibly matching TRBD1 (6 bases). This CDR3 comprises 12 residues. V was cut by 0 bases and J by 13 bases, with 13 bases left in between. Germline-derived CDR1 and CDR2 are SNHLY and FYNNEI. CDR3 coding DNA: TGTGCCAGCAGTGAAGCGACAGGCCCGGTTTACTTC. It codes for CASSEATGPVYF.

This clone was counted between two and nine times. The rearrangement links TRBV30 to TRBJ2-7; 8 positions agree with TRBD2. Germline-derived CDR1 and CDR2 are GTSNPN and SVGIG (reference sequence). The CDR3 sequence is 15 residues long. The V gene end was trimmed by 0 bases and the J gene end by 5 bases; junction bases not matched to a gene: 9. The CDR3 coding sequence is TGTGCCTGGAGTGTACGGGGAGCGGGAGTACACGAGCAGTACTTC. This gives the protein CAWSVRGAGVHEQYF.

The chain recombines TRBV5-6 with TRBJ2-1; 12 bases match TRBD1. CDR3 length: 14 amino acids. V dropped 7 bases and J dropped 6; count of bases not matched to a gene: 5. The V gene's germline CDR1 is SGHDT and CDR2 YYEEEE. CDR3 region: CASSGQGAVNEQFF. The CDR3 DNA is TGTGCCAGCTCGGGACAGGGGGCGGTCAATGAGCAGTTCTTC. Full variable domain (missing parts from reference TRBV5-6 and TRBJ2-1): DAGVTQSPTHLIKTRGQQVTLRCSPKSGHDTVSWYQQALGQGPQFIFQYYEEEERQRGNFPDRFSGHQFPNYSSELNVNALLLGDSALYLCASSGQGAVNEQFFGPGTRLTVL.

This clone has only a few counts. The chain has TRBV4-1 and TRBJ2-5; D is undetermined. Germline CDR1 reads MGHRA; CDR2 reads YSYEKL. This CDR3 contains 14 residues. The V gene lost 1 base and the J gene lost 5 bases, with 11 bases spanning the gap. In DNA form, the CDR3 reads TGCGCCAGCAGCCAAGGCCAACTTGTCGAGACCCAGTACTTC. It encodes CASSQGQLVETQYF.

The chain carries TRBV14 and TRBJ2-5; the D call may be TRBD1 or TRBD2 (5 bases each). Germline V gives CDR1 SGHDN, CDR2 FVKESK. The CDR3 runs 15 residues. Trimming took 5 bases from V and 5 from J, leaving 18 bases between them. The CDR3 spells CASSKRVPGLETQYF. The CDR3 DNA reads as TGTGCCAGCAGCAAAAGGGTTCCGGGGCTGGAGACCCAGTACTTC. The full variable domain, in which reference TRBV14 and TRBJ2-5 provide the parts outside the CDR3, is EAGVTQFPSHSVIEKGQTVTLRCDPISGHDNLYWYRRVMGKEIKFLLHFVKESKQDESGMPNNRFLAERTGGTYSTLKVQPAELEDSGVYFCASSKRVPGLETQYFGPGTRLLVL.